This TCR beta chain originates from a study of Ad26.COV2.S vaccination and SARS-CoV-2 variants. Described treatment: around 19 received Ad26.COV2.S at low or high dose, single or two shots; about five received placebo; per-sample allocation not given. Vaccine and placebo recipients were sampled on day 63 after the first injection. Adults aged 18-55 years in Boston included the donor. Assay used: immunoSEQ multiplex PCR; TCRdb lists only in-frame clones, some missing. Here the sample spans about 480,000 clones, roughly 89% being singletons. This clone has only one observation. Sequencing was performed on peripheral blood, taken in a trial of Ad26.COV2.S vaccine versus placebo. The clonotype was recovered from a person between 18 and 59 years old who received the Ad26.COV2.S COVID-19 vaccine or a placebo.

Here the CDR3 reads CASSLVRTGAAEAFF. CDR3 nucleotides: TGTGCCAGCAGCTTGGTTAGGACAGGGGCGGCTGAAGCTTTCTTT. The chain carries TRBV5-4 and TRBJ1-1, with TRBD1 identical over 9 bases. This CDR3 has 15 amino acids. Looked up from germline, CDR1 is SGHNT and CDR2 is YYREEE (reference sequence). Unmatched junction bases numbered 6, after V lost 0 bases and J lost 6 bases.